The clone carrying this TCR beta chain was seen repeatedly, ten times or more. The data belong to a study of blood T cells in healthy people across ages. The germline V gene has CDR1 WSHSY and CDR2 SAAADI. The V segment lost 5 bases and the J segment 3 bases; nucleotides outside the gene matches: 10. The CDR3 spans 15 residues. Sample-barcoded 5' priming and a J-beta primer mix drove a second PCR of about 6 to 11 cycles. TCRdb redid the calling of the 5' RACE reads with MiXCR, one entry per CDR3 protein. Among about 670,000 distinct CDR3 sequences listed, approximately 52% were seen once. The TCR sequence derives from a woman of 80 years or more in good health. Sequencing input: blood. The J gene is TRBJ2-7, the V gene TRBV10-2; 7 nucleotides agree with TRBD1. The DNA for the CDR3 is TGCGCCAGCAGTCCTGGACAGGTGAAACTCTACGAGCAGTACTTC. It codes for CASSPGQVKLYEQYF.